This T cell receptor beta chain was sequenced during a study of cytomegalovirus exposure and HLA in healthy donors. 60 Vbeta and 13 Jbeta primers were used in PCR. TCRdb's copy holds only in-frame clones and misses some; the assay was immunoSEQ multiplex PCR. This table has around 190,000 clones, around 85% appearing once. Study-level points and caveats: Altogether, about 160 TCR beta chains were recorded as cytomegalovirus-associated.

This clone was seen just once. Its target is unknown. This sample also contains other DNA sequences that code for the same CDR3. Source material: PBMCs. This clonotype was sampled from a woman in her fifties or sixties in good health and CMV-seronegative.

As DNA, the CDR3 is TGTGCCAGCGGGACAGGGGGCACTGAAGCTTTCTTT. Translating gives CASGTGGTEAFF. The J gene is TRBJ1-1, the V gene TRBV28; 11 bases map to TRBD1. The germline V gene has CDR1 MDHEN and CDR2 SYDVKM. Losses at the gene ends were 8 bases for V and 4 bases for J; bases not matched to a gene: 0. The CDR3 contains 12 residues.